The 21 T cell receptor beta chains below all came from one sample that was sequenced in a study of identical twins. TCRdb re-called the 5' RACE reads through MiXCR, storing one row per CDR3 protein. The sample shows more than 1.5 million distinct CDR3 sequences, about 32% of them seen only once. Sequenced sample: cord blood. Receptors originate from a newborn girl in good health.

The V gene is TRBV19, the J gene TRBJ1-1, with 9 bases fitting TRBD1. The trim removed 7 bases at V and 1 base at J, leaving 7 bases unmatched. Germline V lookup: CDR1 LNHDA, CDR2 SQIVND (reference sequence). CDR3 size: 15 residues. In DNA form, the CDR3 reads TGTGCCAGTACCCCGGGACAGGGTTGGAACACTGAAGCTTTCTTT. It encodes CASTPGQGWNTEAFF.

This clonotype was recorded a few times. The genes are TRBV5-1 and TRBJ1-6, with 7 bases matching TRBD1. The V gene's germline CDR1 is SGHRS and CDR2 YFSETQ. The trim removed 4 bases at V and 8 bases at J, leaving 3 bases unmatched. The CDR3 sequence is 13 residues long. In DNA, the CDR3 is TGCGCCAGCAGCGGAGGGGGCGATTCACCCCTCCACTTT. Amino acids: CASSGGGDSPLHF.

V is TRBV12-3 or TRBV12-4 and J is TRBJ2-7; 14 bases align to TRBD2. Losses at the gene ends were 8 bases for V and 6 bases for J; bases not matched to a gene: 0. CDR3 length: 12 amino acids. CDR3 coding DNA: TGTGCCAGCGGACTAGCGGGAGGCGAGCAGTACTTC. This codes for CASGLAGGEQYF.

The CDR3 region has the DNA TGTGCCATCAGTGGGGTCCTTAGCGGCCGCACAGATACGCAGTATTTT. As protein: CAISGVLSGRTDTQYF. This chain connects TRBV10-3 to TRBJ2-3, with D tentatively TRBD2 (6 bases). Between the trimmed V and J ends, which lost 4 bases and 1 base, there was a span of 15 bases. The CDR3 has 16 amino acids. Looked up from germline, CDR1 is ENHRY and CDR2 is SYGVKD.

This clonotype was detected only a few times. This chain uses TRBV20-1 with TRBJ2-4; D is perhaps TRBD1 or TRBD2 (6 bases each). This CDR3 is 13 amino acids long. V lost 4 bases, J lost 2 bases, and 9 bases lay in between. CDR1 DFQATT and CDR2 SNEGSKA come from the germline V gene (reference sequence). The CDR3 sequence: CSAKGGSKNIQYF. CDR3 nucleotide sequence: TGCAGTGCTAAGGGGGGATCCAAAAACATTCAGTACTTC.

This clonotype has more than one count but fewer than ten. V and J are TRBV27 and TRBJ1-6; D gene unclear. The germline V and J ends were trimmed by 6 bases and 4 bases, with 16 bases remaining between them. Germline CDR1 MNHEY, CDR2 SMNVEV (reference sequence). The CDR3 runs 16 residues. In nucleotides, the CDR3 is TGTGCCAGCAGCCCTCCTTATCGGGTATATAATTCACCCCTCCACTTT. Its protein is CASSPPYRVYNSPLHF.

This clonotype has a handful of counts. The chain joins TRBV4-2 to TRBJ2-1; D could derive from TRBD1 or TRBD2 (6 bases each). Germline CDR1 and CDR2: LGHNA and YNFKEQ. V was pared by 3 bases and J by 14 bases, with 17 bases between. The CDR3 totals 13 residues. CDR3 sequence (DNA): TGTGCCAGCAGCCACAAACTGGGGGGCCATGAGTTCTTC. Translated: CASSHKLGGHEFF.

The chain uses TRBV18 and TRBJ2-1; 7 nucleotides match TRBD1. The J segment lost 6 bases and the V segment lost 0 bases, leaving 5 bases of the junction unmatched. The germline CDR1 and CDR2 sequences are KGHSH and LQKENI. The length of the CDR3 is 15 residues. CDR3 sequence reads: CASSPPFRTGNEQFF. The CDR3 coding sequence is TGTGCCAGCTCACCACCATTCAGGACAGGCAATGAGCAGTTCTTC.

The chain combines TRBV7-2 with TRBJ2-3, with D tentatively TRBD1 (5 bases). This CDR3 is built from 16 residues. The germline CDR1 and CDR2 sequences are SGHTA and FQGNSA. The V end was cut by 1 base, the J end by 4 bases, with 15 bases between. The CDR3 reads CASSLVSQGGADTQYF. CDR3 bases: TGTGCCAGCAGCTTAGTTAGTCAGGGTGGCGCAGATACGCAGTATTTT.

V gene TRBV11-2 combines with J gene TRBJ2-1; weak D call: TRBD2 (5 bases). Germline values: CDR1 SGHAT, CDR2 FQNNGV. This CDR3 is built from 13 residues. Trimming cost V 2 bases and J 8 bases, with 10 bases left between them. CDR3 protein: CASSLRLIDEQFF. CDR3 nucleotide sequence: TGTGCCAGCAGCTTAAGACTAATCGATGAGCAGTTCTTC.

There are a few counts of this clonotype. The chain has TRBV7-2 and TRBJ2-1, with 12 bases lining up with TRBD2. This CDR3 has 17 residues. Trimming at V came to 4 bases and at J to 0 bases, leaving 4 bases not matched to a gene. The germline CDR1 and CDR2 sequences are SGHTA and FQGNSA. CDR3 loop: CASSSRLAGASYNEQFF. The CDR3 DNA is TGTGCCAGCAGCTCAAGACTAGCGGGAGCCTCCTACAATGAGCAGTTCTTC.

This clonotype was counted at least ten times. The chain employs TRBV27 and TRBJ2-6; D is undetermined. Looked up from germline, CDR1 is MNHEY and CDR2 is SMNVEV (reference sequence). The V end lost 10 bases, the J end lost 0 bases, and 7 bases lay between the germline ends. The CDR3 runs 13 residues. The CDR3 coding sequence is TGTGCCACCCTACTCTCTGGGGCCAACGTCCTGACTTTC. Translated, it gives CATLLSGANVLTF. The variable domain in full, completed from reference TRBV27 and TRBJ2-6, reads EAQVTQNPRYLITVTGKKLTVTCSQNMNHEYMSWYRQDPGLGLRQIYYSMNVEVTDKGDVPEGYKVSRKEKRNFPLILESPSPNQTSLYFCATLLSGANVLTFGAGSRLTVL.

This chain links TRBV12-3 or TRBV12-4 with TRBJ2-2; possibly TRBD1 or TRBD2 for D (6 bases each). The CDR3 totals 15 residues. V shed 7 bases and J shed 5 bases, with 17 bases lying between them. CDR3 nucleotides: TGTGCCAGCACCCGAAGAAAGGGGGGAACCGGGGAGCTGTTTTTT. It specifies CASTRRKGGTGELFF.

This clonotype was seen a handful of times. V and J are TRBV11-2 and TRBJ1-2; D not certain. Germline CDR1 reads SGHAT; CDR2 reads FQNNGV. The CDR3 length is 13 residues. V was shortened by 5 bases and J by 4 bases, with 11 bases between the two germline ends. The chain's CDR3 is CASSKGRAYGYTF. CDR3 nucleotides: TGTGCCAGCAGCAAAGGACGAGCCTATGGCTACACCTTC.

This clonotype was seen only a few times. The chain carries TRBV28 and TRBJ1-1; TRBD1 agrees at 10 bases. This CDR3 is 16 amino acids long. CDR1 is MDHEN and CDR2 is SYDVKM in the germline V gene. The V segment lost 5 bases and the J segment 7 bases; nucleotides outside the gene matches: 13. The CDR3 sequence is CASSPLGQGPLGEAFF. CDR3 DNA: TGTGCCAGCAGTCCCCTGGGACAGGGGCCTCTCGGTGAAGCTTTCTTT.

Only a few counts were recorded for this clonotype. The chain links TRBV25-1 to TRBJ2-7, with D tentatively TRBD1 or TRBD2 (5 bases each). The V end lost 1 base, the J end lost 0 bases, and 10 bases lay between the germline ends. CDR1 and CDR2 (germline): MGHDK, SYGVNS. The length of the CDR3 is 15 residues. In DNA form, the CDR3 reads TGTGCCAGCAGTGAATGGGGGAGTGGCTCCTACGAGCAGTACTTC. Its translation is CASSEWGSGSYEQYF.

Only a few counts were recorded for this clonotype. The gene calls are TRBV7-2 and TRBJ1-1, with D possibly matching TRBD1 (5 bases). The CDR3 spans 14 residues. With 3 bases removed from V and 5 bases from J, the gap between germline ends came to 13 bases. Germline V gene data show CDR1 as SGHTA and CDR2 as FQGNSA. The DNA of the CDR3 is TGTGCCAGCAGCTTCCGGGGCGGGAGAACTGAAGCTTTCTTT. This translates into CASSFRGGRTEAFF.

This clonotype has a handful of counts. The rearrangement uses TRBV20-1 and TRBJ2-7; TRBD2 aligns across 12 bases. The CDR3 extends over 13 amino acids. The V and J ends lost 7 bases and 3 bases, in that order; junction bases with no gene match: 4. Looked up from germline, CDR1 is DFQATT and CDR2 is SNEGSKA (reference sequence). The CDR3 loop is CSVLTSGSYEQYF. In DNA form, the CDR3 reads TGCAGTGTTTTGACTAGCGGGAGCTACGAGCAGTACTTC.

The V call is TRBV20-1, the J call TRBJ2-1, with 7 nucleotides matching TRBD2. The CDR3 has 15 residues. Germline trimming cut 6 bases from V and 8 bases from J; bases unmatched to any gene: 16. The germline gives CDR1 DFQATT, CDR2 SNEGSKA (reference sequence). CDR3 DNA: TGCAGTGCCCCAAGAGTGTCGGGGGGAGGGGATGAGCAGTTCTTC. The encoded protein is CSAPRVSGGGDEQFF.

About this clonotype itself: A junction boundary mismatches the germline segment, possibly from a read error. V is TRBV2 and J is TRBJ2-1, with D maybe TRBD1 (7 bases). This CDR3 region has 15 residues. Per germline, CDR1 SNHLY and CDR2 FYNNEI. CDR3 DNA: TGTGCCAGCACAATTAGGCAGGGGGGATACAATGAGCGGTTCTTC. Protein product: CASTIRQGGYNERFF.

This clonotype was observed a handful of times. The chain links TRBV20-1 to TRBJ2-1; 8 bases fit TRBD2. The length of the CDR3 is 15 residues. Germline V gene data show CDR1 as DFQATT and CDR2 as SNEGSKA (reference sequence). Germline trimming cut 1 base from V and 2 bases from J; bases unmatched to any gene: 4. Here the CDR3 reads CSARVAGLAYNEQFF. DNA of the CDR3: TGCAGTGCTAGAGTAGCGGGGCTAGCCTACAATGAGCAGTTCTTC.